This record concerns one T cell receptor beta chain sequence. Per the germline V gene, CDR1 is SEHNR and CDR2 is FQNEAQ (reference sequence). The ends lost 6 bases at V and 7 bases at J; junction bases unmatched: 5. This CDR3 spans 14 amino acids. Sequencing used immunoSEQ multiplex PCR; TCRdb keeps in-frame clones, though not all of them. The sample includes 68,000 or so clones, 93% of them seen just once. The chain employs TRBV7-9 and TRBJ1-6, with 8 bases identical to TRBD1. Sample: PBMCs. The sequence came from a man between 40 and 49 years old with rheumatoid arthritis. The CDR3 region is CASRQTGENSPLHF. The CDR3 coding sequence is TGTGCCAGCAGGCAGACAGGGGAGAATTCACCCCTCCACTTT.